These T cell receptor beta chains were read from a single sample in a study of blood T cell repertoires in COVID-19. The data were produced by immunoSEQ multiplex PCR, yet TCRdb's version contains in-frame clones alone and is incomplete. The sample consists of 250,000 to 350,000 clones, 75% to 90% of them appearing once. Sequencing was carried out using PBMCs or T cells enriched from blood (not recorded which). The receptors shown here come from a woman aged 25 to 39 who had recovered from COVID-19. CDR3s include the opening cysteine and the closing phenylalanine or tryptophan. A D gene is named only where the DNA matches it firmly. Some rows mark clone size as missing; the rest say once, few, many or name a class of expanded clone.

cdr3_length | j_call | clone_size | v_call | d_call | cdr3_aa | cdr3_nt
16 | TRBJ2-1 | . | TRBV18 | . | CASSPPFGGHYNEQFF | TGTGCCAGCTCACCACCTTTCGGCGGACACTACAATGAGCAGTTCTTC
14 | TRBJ2-1 | . | TRBV19 | . | CASSMSGFIDEQFF | TGTGCCAGTAGTATGTCCGGGTTTATCGATGAGCAGTTCTTC
13 | TRBJ1-2 | . | TRBV9 | . | CASSVGRDYGYTF | TGTGCCAGCAGCGTAGGCAGGGACTATGGCTACACCTTC
14 | TRBJ2-4 | once | TRBV7-2 | TRBD1 | CASSLRTGENIQYF | TGTGCCAGCAGCTTAAGGACAGGGGAAAACATTCAGTACTTC
17 | TRBJ1-4 | . | TRBV15 | TRBD1 | CATSRILPGQGDEKLFF | TGTGCCACCAGCAGAATTCTTCCGGGACAGGGGGATGAAAAACTGTTTTTT
13 | TRBJ1-6 | . | TRBV29-1 | . | CSVHTGKGSPLHF | TGCAGCGTTCATACAGGGAAGGGATCACCCCTCCACTTT
14 | TRBJ1-4 | few | TRBV10-2 | TRBD1 | CASSLTGPNEKLFF | TGCGCCAGCAGTTTGACAGGGCCTAATGAAAAACTGTTTTTT
16 | TRBJ2-7 | once | TRBV27 | TRBD2 | CASSSYLSGNSYEQYF | TGTGCCAGCAGTTCCTATCTAAGCGGGAACTCCTACGAGCAGTACTTC
13 | TRBJ2-2 | . | TRBV3-1/TRBV3-2 | . | CASSQPTGGELFF | TGTGCCAGCAGCCAGCCTACTGGCGGGGAGCTGTTTTTT
15 | TRBJ2-2 | . | TRBV2 | . | CASSPPRQYTGELFF | TGTGCCAGCAGTCCCCCCCGACAGTACACCGGGGAGCTGTTTTTT
13 | TRBJ1-3 | . | TRBV6-5 | . | CATADRPGNTIYF | TGTGCCACCGCCGACAGACCTGGAAACACCATATATTTT
17 | TRBJ1-1 | . | TRBV28 | . | CASSLGQRGGGNTEAFF | TGTGCCAGCAGCCTAGGCCAACGAGGGGGGGGGAACACTGAAGCTTTCTTT
14 | TRBJ2-7 | . | TRBV6-5 | . | CATAQNGGVYEQYF | TGTGCCACCGCCCAGAACGGGGGAGTTTACGAGCAGTACTTC
15 | TRBJ2-3 | once | TRBV18 | TRBD2 | CASSPRDYATDTQYF | TGTGCCAGCTCACCTCGGGACTATGCCACAGATACGCAGTATTTT
13 | TRBJ2-7 | . | TRBV24-1 | . | CATSDWTSGEQYF | TGTGCCACCAGTGATTGGACTTCTGGGGAGCAGTACTTC
14 | TRBJ1-5 | . | TRBV19 | . | CASSKGGGRQPQHF | TGTGCCAGTAGTAAGGGAGGGGGGAGGCAGCCCCAGCATTTT
13 | TRBJ1-5 | . | TRBV7-2 | . | CASSLSGPGPQHF | TGTGCCAGCAGCTTATCTGGCCCAGGGCCCCAGCATTTT
13 | TRBJ2-7 | . | TRBV6-5 | . | CASRKNLAYEQYF | TGTGCCAGCAGGAAAAACCTAGCCTACGAGCAGTACTTC
13 | TRBJ2-5 | . | TRBV19 | . | CAIAAGHRETQYF | TGTGCCATTGCAGCGGGACACAGGGAGACCCAGTACTTC
15 | TRBJ1-5 | . | TRBV7-2 | . | CASSEQGHPKQPQHF | TGTGCCAGCAGCGAGCAGGGGCACCCCAAGCAGCCCCAGCATTTT
13 | TRBJ1-4 | . | TRBV5-1 | . | CASSALVDEKLFF | TGCGCCAGCAGCGCCCTAGTCGATGAAAAACTGTTTTTT
12 | TRBJ2-7 | . | TRBV7-9 | TRBD2 | CASSPGGAEQYF | TGTGCCAGCAGCCCGGGAGGGGCCGAGCAGTACTTC
16 | TRBJ1-1 | . | TRBV5-8 | . | CASSLAAGLPNTEAFF | TGTGCCAGCAGCTTGGCCGCGGGACTCCCGAACACTGAAGCTTTCTTT
12 | TRBJ1-5 | . | TRBV30 | . | CAWSVGSQPQHF | TGTGCCTGGAGTGTGGGGAGTCAGCCCCAGCATTTT
16 | TRBJ1-5 | . | TRBV2 | . | CASRSAQGRPNQPQHF | TGTGCCAGCCGCTCGGCACAGGGAAGACCCAATCAGCCCCAGCATTTT
15 | TRBJ2-1 | . | TRBV9 | TRBD2 | CASSVGLADSNEQFF | TGTGCCAGCAGCGTTGGACTAGCGGATTCCAATGAGCAGTTCTTC
16 | TRBJ2-1 | . | TRBV9 | . | CASSGGSTVPYNEQFF | TGTGCCAGCAGCGGGGGATCGACAGTCCCCTACAATGAGCAGTTCTTC
14 | TRBJ1-1 | . | TRBV25-1 | TRBD1 | CASSDDRVVAEAFF | TGTGCCAGCAGTGATGACAGGGTGGTAGCTGAAGCTTTCTTT
15 | TRBJ2-1 | once | TRBV11-2 | TRBD2 | CASSLTSGAYNEQFF | TGTGCCAGCAGCTTAACTAGCGGGGCCTACAATGAGCAGTTCTTC
14 | TRBJ2-1 | . | TRBV6-5 | TRBD1 | CASRNRGQVNEQFF | TGTGCCAGCAGAAACAGGGGGCAAGTGAATGAGCAGTTCTTC
15 | TRBJ2-5 | . | TRBV14 | . | CASSLVEVFQETQYF | TGTGCCAGCAGCCTCGTCGAGGTTTTCCAAGAGACCCAGTACTTC
16 | TRBJ2-5 | . | TRBV4-1 | TRBD2 | CASSQGPAGRQETQYF | TGCGCCAGCAGCCAAGGGCCAGCGGGGAGACAAGAGACCCAGTACTTC
16 | TRBJ1-1 | . | TRBV5-1 | . | CASSLNGPHLNTEAFF | TGCGCCAGCAGCTTGAATGGGCCCCACTTGAACACTGAAGCTTTCTTT
16 | TRBJ2-6 | . | TRBV5-6 | . | CASSLDRTTGANVLTF | TGTGCCAGCAGCTTGGACAGGACGACTGGGGCCAACGTCCTGACTTTC
14 | TRBJ2-1 | . | TRBV5-6 | TRBD2 | CASSLPGLDNEQFF | TGTGCCAGCAGTTTACCGGGACTAGACAATGAGCAGTTCTTC
14 | TRBJ2-3 | . | TRBV7-9 | TRBD1 | CARGTGGPPDTQYF | TGTGCCAGAGGGACAGGGGGTCCCCCAGATACGCAGTATTTT
17 | TRBJ2-1 | . | TRBV27 | . | CASIPIGADKRFNEQFF | TGTGCCAGCATTCCCATAGGGGCGGATAAAAGATTCAATGAGCAGTTCTTC
17 | TRBJ2-5 | . | TRBV5-1 | . | CASSSNLFGVTGGTQYF | TGCGCCAGCAGCTCTAATCTTTTCGGGGTAACCGGTGGGACCCAGTACTTC
13 | TRBJ1-2 | . | TRBV28 | TRBD1 | CASSFDRESGYTF | TGTGCCAGCAGTTTTGACAGGGAATCTGGCTACACCTTC
14 | TRBJ2-7 | . | TRBV5-5 | TRBD1 | CASSWGQGFYEQYF | TGTGCCAGCAGCTGGGGACAGGGGTTCTACGAGCAGTACTTC
14 | TRBJ1-5 | . | TRBV10-2 | . | CASDDRIGNQPQHF | TGCGCCAGCGATGACAGAATCGGCAATCAGCCCCAGCATTTT
13 | TRBJ1-1 | . | TRBV12-3/TRBV12-4 | . | CASSWGGPSEAFF | TGTGCCAGCAGTTGGGGGGGACCATCTGAAGCTTTCTTT
15 | TRBJ1-2 | . | TRBV28 | TRBD1 | CASSFDRGRSGGYTF | TGTGCCAGCAGTTTTGACAGGGGGCGGTCGGGTGGCTACACCTTC
14 | TRBJ2-2 | . | TRBV7-2 | . | CASSLVPEFGELFF | TGTGCCAGCAGCTTAGTCCCCGAGTTCGGGGAGCTGTTTTTT
14 | TRBJ2-1 | . | TRBV5-1 | TRBD2 | CASSSPSGRHEQFF | TGCGCCAGCAGCTCCCCTAGCGGGAGACATGAGCAGTTCTTC
15 | TRBJ2-2 | . | TRBV4-2 | . | CASRREAGGAGELFF | TGTGCCAGCAGGCGGGAGGCAGGGGGAGCCGGGGAGCTGTTTTTT
14 | TRBJ1-1 | . | TRBV3-1/TRBV3-2 | . | CASSQDREYTEAFF | TGTGCCAGCAGCCAAGATCGGGAGTACACTGAAGCTTTCTTT
13 | TRBJ2-7 | . | TRBV5-1 | . | CASSPSPLYEQYF | TGCGCCAGCAGCCCAAGCCCCCTCTACGAGCAGTACTTC
17 | TRBJ2-1 | . | TRBV11-2 | . | CASSLDHTSWINNEQFF | TGTGCCAGCAGCTTAGACCATACTAGCTGGATCAACAATGAGCAGTTCTTC
15 | TRBJ1-4 | . | TRBV7-9 | TRBD1 | CASSARGQSNEKLFF | TGTGCCAGCAGCGCCCGGGGACAGTCTAATGAAAAACTGTTTTTT
15 | TRBJ1-2 | . | TRBV9 | TRBD1 | CASSNQGAPLYGYTF | TGTGCCAGCAGCAACCAGGGGGCCCCTCTCTATGGCTACACCTTC
17 | TRBJ1-1 | . | TRBV5-1 | . | CASSSSTKLQVGTEAFF | TGCGCCAGCAGCTCCTCAACCAAACTACAGGTGGGCACTGAAGCTTTCTTT
14 | TRBJ2-7 | . | TRBV6-5 | . | CASRRAGPLYEQYF | TGTGCCAGCCGTAGGGCGGGGCCCCTCTACGAGCAGTACTTC
14 | TRBJ2-5 | . | TRBV10-2 | TRBD2 | CASSGTSGQETQYF | TGCGCCAGCAGTGGGACTAGCGGCCAAGAGACCCAGTACTTC